The T cell receptor (beta chain) described here comes from a study of blood T cell repertoires in COVID-19. Overall study: Samples of COVID-19 (acute and convalescent) were obtained from the United States, Italy and Spain. Nucleic acid was either cDNA or gDNA, and it came from T cells, B-cell-depleted T cells, or PBMCs.

Study processing details: Counts of nucleated cells, estimated from reference gene primer amplification, were obtained. The protocol was immunoSEQ multiplex PCR, while the TCRdb copy is restricted to in-frame clones and leaves out a portion. V, J and clone size are those of that table, while D and trimming were read from the DNA. The table records over 200,000 clones, approximately 87% of them present only once. This receptor was taken from a man between 60 and 75 years old who had recovered from COVID-19. Sequences were obtained from peripheral blood.

This CDR3 is CASSAATSGGIETQYF. The CDR3, as DNA: TGTGCCAGTAGTGCCGCGACTAGCGGGGGTATCGAGACCCAGTACTTC. J is TRBJ2-5 and V is TRBV19; 12 nucleotides agree with TRBD2. Unmatched junction bases numbered 9, after V lost 5 bases and J lost 5 bases. The CDR3 covers 16 residues. Per the germline V gene, CDR1 is LNHDA and CDR2 is SQIVND (reference sequence).